This T cell receptor beta chain was identified during a study of blood T cells in healthy people across ages. Background on the study: About one barcoded beta molecule per two T cells was the capture yield of template switching.

Findings of the study overall: From one million sequenced T cells, diversity estimates were lower bounds.

Turning to this clonotype: Its antigen remains unidentified.

Then a second PCR, running roughly 7 to 12 cycles, was carried out with a sample-barcoded 5' primer and a J-beta primer mix. TCRdb re-called the 5' RACE reads through MiXCR, storing one row per CDR3 protein. This table holds about 640,000 distinct CDR3 sequences, about 30% found once. Per sample, a minimum of 6 million PBMCs were isolated. The sequenced material came from blood. This TCR came from a woman aged 80 or older in good health.

CDR3 in DNA: TGTGCCAGTTCGCAGGGGACTCAGCCCCAGCATTTT. It is translated as CASSQGTQPQHF. The V call is TRBV6-5, the J call TRBJ1-5; a weak D match, TRBD1 (6 bases). Germline CDR1 is MNHEY and CDR2 is SVGAGI. The CDR3 is made up of 12 amino acids. Trimming shortened V by 9 bases and J by 6 bases, and 12 bases separated the two germline ends.